This entry is about one T cell receptor (beta chain). Its antigen remains unknown. CD4+ or CD8+ T cells were sorted as naive CD45RA+ or memory CD45RO+. This sample was included in a study of regulatory dendritic cells for organ transplantation. Findings and caveats of the study: Memory CD8+ T cells were the most oligoclonal; naive cells were highly diverse. Resting memory CD8+ T cells held the most alloreactive clonotypes. Regulatory dendritic cells appeared to expand memory CD8+ clones less than mature ones.

The CDR3 runs to 17 residues. Trimming at V came to 3 bases and at J to 8 bases, leaving 12 bases not matched to a gene. Germline V gene data show CDR1 as LNHDA and CDR2 as SQIVND (reference sequence). This table comes from immunoSEQ multiplex PCR, and its TCRdb copy is limited to in-frame clones, with some not included. Of almost 30,000 clones detected, around 79% appear once; the ten largest clones hold roughly 2.2%. The receptor's source is a human donor in good health. V is TRBV19 and J is TRBJ2-4; the match to TRBD2 covers 11 bases. The sequenced material came from memory CD4+ T cells from blood. Subset denoted: CD45RO+ memory T cells. The CDR3 coding sequence is TGTGCCAGTAGTATTGGGGTAGCGGGAGGGCCGTCGTACATTCAGTACTTC. Protein sequence: CASSIGVAGGPSYIQYF.